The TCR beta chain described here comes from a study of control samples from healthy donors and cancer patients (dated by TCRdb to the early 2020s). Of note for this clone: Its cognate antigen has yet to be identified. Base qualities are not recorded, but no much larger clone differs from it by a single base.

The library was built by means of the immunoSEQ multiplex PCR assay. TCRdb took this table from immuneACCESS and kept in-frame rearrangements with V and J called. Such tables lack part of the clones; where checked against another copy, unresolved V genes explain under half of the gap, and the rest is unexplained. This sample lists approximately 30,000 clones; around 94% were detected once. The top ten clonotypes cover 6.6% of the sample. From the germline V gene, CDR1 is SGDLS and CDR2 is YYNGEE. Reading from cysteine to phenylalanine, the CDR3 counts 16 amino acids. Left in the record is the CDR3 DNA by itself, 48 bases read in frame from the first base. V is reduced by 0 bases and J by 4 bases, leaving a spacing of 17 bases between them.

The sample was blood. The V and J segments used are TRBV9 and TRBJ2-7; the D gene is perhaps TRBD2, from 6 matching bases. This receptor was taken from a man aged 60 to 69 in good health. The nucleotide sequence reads TGTGCCAGCAGCGTAGCTGCGGCAGGGAGGTTGTACGAGCAGTACTTC. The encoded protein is CASSVAAAGRLYEQYF.